Following are 12 T cell receptor beta chains from one sample sequenced in a study of blood T cells in healthy people across ages. Combining a sample-barcoded 5' primer with a J-beta primer mix, a second PCR ran for roughly 7 to 11 cycles. TCRdb reprocessed the 5' RACE reads with MiXCR, giving one entry per CDR3 protein. Of more than 500,000 distinct CDR3 sequences listed, 25% to 30% were seen once; the top ten hold approximately 17%. The sequenced material came from blood. The receptors were gathered from a woman aged 70 to 79 in good health.

This clonotype showed up just a few times. This chain links TRBV5-8 with TRBJ1-2; D may be TRBD1 (5 bases). Between the trimmed V and J ends, which lost 1 base and 9 bases, there was a span of 19 bases. This CDR3 is built from 15 residues. Germline V gene sequence: CDR1 SGHTS, CDR2 YDEGEE. The CDR3 loop reads CASSLNGIWDQSYTF. The CDR3 DNA reads TGTGCCAGCAGCTTGAATGGTATATGGGACCAAAGCTACACCTTC.

DNA of the CDR3: TGTGCAAATACCTGGAGGGGGCATTCACCCCTCCACTTT. Protein product: CANTWRGHSPLHF. The V and J genes are TRBV9 and TRBJ1-6; 7 bases map to TRBD1. The germline CDR1 and CDR2 sequences are SGDLS and YYNGEE. The CDR3 length is 13 residues. Drawing the rest from reference TRBV9 and TRBJ1-6, the complete variable domain is DSGVTQTPKHLITATGQRVTLRCSPRSGDLSVYWYQQSLDQGLQFLIQYYNGEERAKGNILERFSAQQFPDLHSELNLSSLELGDSALYFCANTWRGHSPLHFGNGTRLTVT.

This chain uses TRBV5-5 with TRBJ2-5; 8 bases are shared with TRBD1. The germline CDR1 and CDR2 sequences are SGHKS and YYEKEE (reference sequence). This CDR3 has 14 amino acids. V lost 3 bases and J lost 4; bases outside the gene matches: 5. CDR3 amino acids: CASSSQGAGETQYF. For the CDR3, the DNA is TGTGCCAGCAGCTCGCAGGGGGCGGGAGAGACCCAGTACTTC.

This clonotype was recorded once. The rearrangement links TRBV4-3 to TRBJ2-5; D unclear. V was trimmed by 3 bases and J by 2 bases, leaving 10 bases between them. Germline lookup yields CDR1 LGHNA and CDR2 YSLEER. The CDR3 runs to 14 residues. CDR3 coding DNA: TGCGCCAGCAGCCAGACGACTTTTCAAGAGACCCAGTACTTC. This codes for CASSQTTFQETQYF.

This clonotype has more than one count but fewer than ten. The chain has TRBV7-9 and TRBJ1-1; D not certain. Looked up from germline, CDR1 is SEHNR and CDR2 is FQNEAQ (reference sequence). CDR3 length: 12 amino acids. The V and J ends lost 4 bases and 11 bases respectively, with 14 bases between them. The CDR3 spells CASSYETLSAFF. CDR3 sequence (DNA): TGTGCCAGCAGCTACGAGACCCTTTCGGCTTTCTTT.

Only a few counts were recorded for this clonotype. The chain couples TRBV6-5 to TRBJ2-1, with D maybe TRBD2 (5 bases). TRBJ2-5 matches the DNA end more closely, so the J call is doubtful. Germline CDR1 reads MNHEY; CDR2 reads SVGAGI. The CDR3 extends over 15 amino acids. CDR3 in DNA: TGTGCCAGCAGTACCCAAGCGAATTCAGGAGGGACCCAGTACTTC. This encodes CASSTQANSGGTQYF.

A few counts support this clonotype. The CDR3, as DNA: TGTGCCAGTAGTATAGATCAGGCGCCGGCAGATACGCAGTATTTT. This encodes CASSIDQAPADTQYF. The chain is built from TRBV19 and TRBJ2-3; D is unresolved. The V end was cut by 0 bases, the J end by 4 bases, with 11 bases between. The CDR3 length is 15 residues. Germline-derived CDR1 and CDR2 are LNHDA and SQIVND (reference sequence). Complete variable domain (other parts from reference TRBV19 and TRBJ2-3): DGGITQSPKYLFRKEGQNVTLSCEQNLNHDAMYWYRQDPGQGLRLIYYSQIVNDFQKGDIAEGYSVSREKKESFPLTVTSAQKNPTAFYLCASSIDQAPADTQYFGPGTRLTVL.

The rearrangement links TRBV9 to TRBJ2-5, with D perhaps matching TRBD1 (6 bases). V shed 3 bases and J shed 1 base, with 13 bases lying between them. This CDR3 has 15 amino acids. In germline, CDR1 is SGDLS, CDR2 YYNGEE. CDR3 region: CASSGTGSSQETQYF. CDR3 sequence (DNA): TGTGCCAGCAGCGGTACAGGGTCCTCCCAAGAGACCCAGTACTTC.

This rearrangement joins TRBV4-3 to TRBJ2-1, with 9 bases fitting TRBD2. The CDR3 has 15 amino acids. Trimming cost V 0 bases and J 7 bases; bases outside gene matches: 4. Germline CDR1 and CDR2: LGHNA and YSLEER. The DNA of the CDR3 is TGCGCCAGCAGCCAAGAGGGACTAGCCGGAAATGAGCAGTTCTTC. Its protein is CASSQEGLAGNEQFF.

This clonotype has only a few counts. The chain has TRBV9 and TRBJ2-5, with D tentatively TRBD2 (5 bases). The closer fit of TRBJ2-1 to the DNA end suggests the J call may be wrong. Germline V gives CDR1 SGDLS, CDR2 YYNGEE. This CDR3 region has 13 residues. The CDR3 is CASSVAGSGEQFF. In DNA, the CDR3 is TGTGCCAGCAGCGTAGCAGGAAGCGGTGAGCAGTTCTTC.

This clonotype was recorded a few times. The V and J genes are TRBV18 and TRBJ1-4; the D is unclear. This CDR3 has 13 amino acids. Germline CDR1 KGHSH, CDR2 LQKENI. V was cut by 4 bases and J by 13 bases, with 16 bases left in between. The CDR3, as DNA: TGTGCCAGCTCACAGGGTCTCTTCGCGGGACTGTTTTTT. This sequence encodes CASSQGLFAGLFF.

This rearrangement joins TRBV5-1 to TRBJ2-7, with 9 bases lining up with TRBD1. The V gene end was trimmed by 4 bases and the J gene end by 3 bases; junction bases not matched to a gene: 8. CDR1 and CDR2 (germline): SGHRS, YFSETQ. This CDR3 comprises 15 residues. The CDR3: CASSPHTGGDYEQYF. The CDR3 DNA follows: TGCGCCAGCAGCCCTCATACAGGGGGCGACTACGAGCAGTACTTC.